This TCR beta chain was sequenced for a study of Graves' ophthalmopathy and Graves' hyperthyroidism. Investigators amplified TCR beta CDR3 regions from RNA transcripts. First-round RT-PCR relied on HTBI primers, and a second-round multiplex PCR came next. TCRdb passed the multiplex PCR reads through MiXCR, listing each CDR3 protein once. The sample shows about 480,000 distinct CDR3 sequences, roughly 14% of them seen only once. Germline V gives CDR1 MNHEY, CDR2 SVGEGT. Trimming at V came to 0 bases and at J to 5 bases, leaving 15 bases not matched to a gene. This CDR3 is 20 amino acids long. This clonotype was seen many times.

V usage is TRBV6-2 or TRBV6-3 and J usage is TRBJ1-5; 11 nucleotides line up with TRBD1. The receptor was isolated from a woman aged 25 to 39 with Graves' ophthalmopathy. Sequences were obtained from blood. DNA for the CDR3: TGTGCCAGCAGTTACTCACCCCCCATCCGGGACAGGGGGGACGATCAGCCCCAGCATTTT. Translation: CASSYSPPIRDRGDDQPQHF.